Listed below are T cell receptor beta chains from one sample, sequenced in a study of T cell changes during pregnancy in multiple sclerosis. Produced via immunoSEQ multiplex PCR; TCRdb's table is partial and in-frame only. The table records 40,000 to 50,000 clones, around 92% of them present only once. This specimen was CD4+ T cells from peripheral blood mononuclear cells, taken in the third trimester of pregnancy. All receptors come from a female donor with multiple sclerosis, enrolled in a pregnancy study. CDR3s include the opening cysteine and the closing phenylalanine or tryptophan.

TRBJ2-1 TRBV5-4 CASRPPGLENEQFF
TRBJ2-7 TRBV5-1 CASSLDGMAYEQYF
TRBJ2-5 TRBV27 CASSLPLRETQYF
TRBJ2-2 TRBV7-2 CASSLAGTANTGELFF
TRBJ2-7 TRBV9 CASSGGTGPYEQYF
TRBJ2-7 TRBV10-3 CAISDSGRNSYEQYF
TRBJ2-5 TRBV5-4 CASSLAGRGGETQYF
TRBJ1-1 TRBV5-6 CASSLLNRPGTEAFF
TRBJ2-6 TRBV10-3 CAISEGDSGRRGANVLTF
TRBJ2-7 TRBV9 CASSNSPYEQYF